The entry that follows covers one T cell receptor beta chain sequence. As yet, its antigen is unknown. The CDR3 extends over 16 amino acids. Trimming removed 0 bases from V and 2 bases from J, with 14 bases in between. Germline V lookup: CDR1 MGHRA, CDR2 YSYEKL. This sample is part of a study of cytomegalovirus exposure and HLA in healthy donors. Points from the study as a whole: TCR beta chain V- and J-gene trimming was linked, in a later analysis, to a missense variant in DCLRE1C. It was in a later analysis that TCR association rates were seen to vary by HLA locus, highest for DRB1 and lowest for HLA-C.

The primer mix had 60 Vbeta and 13 Jbeta primers. Method: immunoSEQ multiplex PCR; TCRdb's copy keeps in-frame clones and lacks some. The data contain 100,000 to 150,000 clones, 80% of them singletons. The sample taken for sequencing was PBMCs. The clonotype comes from a man aged 25-40 years in good health and CMV-seropositive. The genes are TRBV4-1 and TRBJ2-7; a weak D match, TRBD1 (6 bases). CDR3 DNA: TGCGCCAGCAGCCAAGAAACCAGGACAGCGGCCTACGAGCAGTACTTC. Translated: CASSQETRTAAYEQYF.